The 21 T cell receptor beta chains reported below all come from one sample, sequenced in a study of monozygotic twins with inflammatory bowel disease. TCRdb reprocessed the 5' RACE reads; each CDR3 protein has one entry and no DNA is given. The sample includes about 330,000 distinct CDR3 sequences. The sample comprised blood. Every receptor here comes from a human donor with ulcerative colitis or Crohn's disease, or a healthy co-twin of an affected twin (not recorded which).

The chain recombines TRBV29-1 with TRBJ2-6; TCRdb designates TRBD1, a call that cannot be tested without DNA. Germline CDR1 and CDR2: SQVTM and ANQGSEA. This CDR3 has 16 amino acids. The CDR3 reads CSVGGTGGTGANVLTF.

The chain carries TRBV20-1 and TRBJ2-5; no DNA is available, so the TRBD1 call from TCRdb remains unchecked. Germline CDR1 is DFQATT and CDR2 is SNEGSKA (reference sequence). CDR3 length equals 13 residues. CDR3 loop: CSAPRTGWETQYF.

The chain carries TRBV6-1 and TRBJ2-4; TCRdb returns TRBD1, unconfirmable since there is no DNA. The germline V gene encodes CDR1 MNHNS and CDR2 SASEGT. This CDR3 has 16 residues. The CDR3 loop reads CASSPLLGTPRNIQYF.

This CDR3 reads CASSPRMGNTEAFF. The chain employs TRBV5-5 and TRBJ1-1. This CDR3 region has 14 residues. From germline, CDR1 is SGHKS and CDR2 YYEKEE (reference sequence).

The chain recombines TRBV7-9 with TRBJ2-3; TCRdb gives TRBD1 as the D gene, but with no DNA this cannot be confirmed. The CDR3 is 16 residues long. Germline CDR1 reads SEHNR; CDR2 reads FQNEAQ (reference sequence). The CDR3 protein is CASSTEQGAITDTQYF.

The chain has TRBV5-5 and TRBJ2-5; TCRdb's D gene call, TRBD1, goes unchecked for lack of DNA. CDR1 is SGHKS, CDR2 YYEKEE, per germline (reference sequence). CDR3 length equals 16 residues. The CDR3 spells CASSLGWQGVRETQYF.

The V call is TRBV5-1, the J call TRBJ2-7; TCRdb lists TRBD2, though no DNA is available to test this call. Per germline, CDR1 SGHRS and CDR2 YFSETQ. The CDR3 consists of 17 residues. The CDR3 here is CASSLETSGKGYYEQYF.

The chain uses TRBV5-1 and TRBJ1-1. The germline CDR1 and CDR2 sequences are SGHRS and YFSETQ. The CDR3 is made up of 17 amino acids. The CDR3 reads CASSLGQDDYMNTEAFF.

The chain has TRBV5-4 and TRBJ2-3; lacking DNA, the TRBD1 call made by TCRdb goes unchecked. The CDR3 is made up of 15 amino acids. The germline gives CDR1 SGHNT, CDR2 YYREEE (reference sequence). CDR3 protein: CASRSPTESTDTQYF.

This chain joins TRBV5-1 and TRBJ2-2. CDR1 and CDR2 (germline): SGHRS, YFSETQ. The CDR3 covers 15 residues. The CDR3 sequence: CASSLIPANTGELFF.

V is TRBV7-6 and J is TRBJ2-3; the D call from TCRdb, TRBD1, cannot be confirmed without DNA. The CDR3 sequence is 16 residues long. Germline V gene data show CDR1 as SGHVS and CDR2 as FNYEAQ. CDR3 protein: CASSLVGVENGDTQYF.

This chain uses TRBV4-1 with TRBJ2-4; the TCRdb D gene call, TRBD2, has no DNA to confirm it. This CDR3 comprises 16 residues. Germline CDR1 MGHRA, CDR2 YSYEKL. The CDR3 here is CASSQSSGSGKNIQYF.

V gene TRBV5-1 combines with J gene TRBJ1-2; TCRdb proposes TRBD1, but this gene call is untestable without DNA. The germline gives CDR1 SGHRS, CDR2 YFSETQ. The CDR3 totals 14 residues. The CDR3 sequence: CASSPLGVPEDYTF. Complete variable domain (other parts from reference TRBV5-1 and TRBJ1-2): KAGVTQTPRYLIKTRGQQVTLSCSPISGHRSVSWYQQTPGQGLQFLFEYFSETQRNKGNFPGRFSGRQFSNSRSEMNVSTLELGDSALYLCASSPLGVPEDYTFGSGTRLTVV.

The chain employs TRBV12-3 or TRBV12-4 and TRBJ2-1; absent DNA, TCRdb's TRBD2 call cannot be checked. The CDR3 totals 19 residues. The CDR3 region is CASSQPTTPTSGRYNEQFF.

The V and J genes are TRBV20-1 and TRBJ2-2; the D gene TCRdb calls, TRBD2, cannot be checked with no DNA. This CDR3 has 15 amino acids. From germline, CDR1 is DFQATT and CDR2 SNEGSKA (reference sequence). The CDR3 loop reads CSASGGGAGTGELFF.

CDR3 in amino acids: CSAATDRGVYEQYF. This chain uses TRBV20-1 with TRBJ2-7; lacking DNA, the TRBD1 call made by TCRdb goes unchecked. Germline V lookup: CDR1 DFQATT, CDR2 SNEGSKA (reference sequence). CDR3 length: 14 residues.

The CDR3 region is CASSQDAGISTGTSDTQYF. This chain joins TRBV4-3 and TRBJ2-3; the TCRdb call, TRBD1, lacks DNA for checking. CDR1 LGHNA and CDR2 YSLEER come from the germline V gene. The CDR3 covers 19 residues.

The chain has TRBV7-9 and TRBJ1-1. Germline CDR1 reads SEHNR; CDR2 reads FQNEAQ (reference sequence). The CDR3 contains 12 residues. Here the CDR3 reads CASSFMNTEAFF.

The genes are TRBV15 and TRBJ2-1; TCRdb lists TRBD2, though no DNA is available to test this call. Germline values: CDR1 LNHNV, CDR2 YYDKDF (reference sequence). This CDR3 has 21 residues. CDR3 protein: CATSIDPLAGGPISSYNEQFF. Full variable domain (missing parts from reference TRBV15 and TRBJ2-1): DAMVIQNPRYQVTQFGKPVTLSCSQTLNHNVMYWYQQKSSQAPKLLFHYYDKDFNNEADTPDNFQSRRPNTSFCFLDIRSPGLGDTAMYLCATSIDPLAGGPISSYNEQFFGPGTRLTVL.

V and J are TRBV5-1 and TRBJ2-1; TCRdb names TRBD2, which stays unverified in the absence of DNA. CDR1 and CDR2 from the germline V gene are SGHRS and YFSETQ. The CDR3 contains 14 residues. The CDR3 loop is CASSPTSGRGEQFF.

CDR3 loop: CAISPGTDYNEQFF. The genes are TRBV10-3 and TRBJ2-1; the TRBD1 assignment by TCRdb is unverifiable without DNA. This CDR3 contains 14 residues. CDR1 and CDR2 from the germline V gene are ENHRY and SYGVKD.